These T cell receptor beta chains were read from a single sample in a study of T cell clones after liver transplantation. Using immunoSEQ multiplex PCR, the repertoire was profiled, and TCRdb retains in-frame clones only, with some absent. Of about 120,000 clones listed, less than 95% are singletons. The sequencing used CD4+ T cells from blood, collected 12 months after liver transplant. The receptors derive from a human patient who received a liver transplant. These T cells may partly come from the graft donor. Each CDR3 is given with its conserved first and last residue. The order of the fields is V gene, J gene, D gene, CDR3 length, CDR3 protein, CDR3 DNA. D genes are given only for firm matches.

TRBV6-1,TRBJ1-3,NA,14,CASSEGGTGNTIYF,TGTGCCAGCAGTGAAGGGGGTACTGGAAACACCATATATTTT
TRBV7-2,TRBJ2-1,TRBD2,14,CASNKREGRNEQFF,TGTGCCAGCAACAAGCGGGAGGGCCGCAATGAGCAGTTCTTC
TRBV29-1,TRBJ2-3,NA,11,CSLSTTDTQYF,TGCAGCTTATCTACCACAGATACGCAGTATTTT
TRBV5-6,TRBJ2-3,NA,13,CASSPAVTDTQYF,TGTGCCAGCAGCCCCGCGGTCACAGATACGCAGTATTTT
TRBV6-6,TRBJ1-1,NA,13,CASGTRRDTEAFF,TGTGCCAGCGGGACAAGGCGGGACACTGAAGCTTTCTTT
TRBV11-3,TRBJ2-5,NA,11,CASRYQETQYF,TGTGCCAGCAGGTACCAAGAGACCCAGTACTTC
TRBV19,TRBJ1-4,NA,14,CASSISDYNEKLFF,TGTGCCAGTAGTATATCGGACTATAATGAAAAACTGTTTTTT
TRBV6-5,TRBJ2-1,NA,13,CASSYAQGTEQFF,TGTGCCAGCAGTTATGCCCAGGGAACTGAGCAGTTCTTC
TRBV7-2,TRBJ2-1,TRBD2,15,CASSLKRELYNEQFF,TGTGCCAGCAGCTTAAAGCGGGAACTCTACAATGAGCAGTTCTTC
TRBV28,TRBJ2-1,NA,14,CASSLPRDAGLRLF,TGTGCCAGCAGTTTGCCGAGGGACGCGGGACTGAGACTCTTC
TRBV6-1,TRBJ1-5,NA,13,CASSEGGSQPQHF,TGTGCCAGCAGTGAAGGAGGGAGTCAGCCCCAGCATTTT
TRBV7-2,TRBJ2-7,TRBD2,16,CASSSSQAGVSGEQYF,TGTGCCAGCAGCTCCAGTCAAGCGGGAGTCAGTGGCGAGCAGTACTTC